The 25 T cell receptor beta chains reported below all come from one sample, sequenced in a study of PD-1 blockade in classical Hodgkin lymphoma. Regarding time point: cycle 4 day 1 (C4D1), after 5 to 7 weeks of nivolumab. There was relapse after autologous stem cell transplantation in every patient, and there was variation in brentuximab vedotin exposure. PBMCs, once thawed, yielded CD8+ T cells isolated by magnetic negative selection. Sequenced by immunoSEQ multiplex PCR; TCRdb stores in-frame clones only, minus some. The sample shows about 3,500 clones, approximately 80% of them seen only once. The sample in question was CD8+ T cells from blood, obtained before the fourth cycle of nivolumab. These receptors originate from a human donor with classical Hodgkin lymphoma.

J is TRBJ1-1 and V is TRBV5-8, with TRBD1 matching 7 bases. The J segment lost 7 bases and the V segment lost 0 bases, leaving 6 bases of the junction unmatched. Per the germline V gene, CDR1 is SGHTS and CDR2 is YDEGEE. CDR3 length: 14 amino acids. In DNA, the CDR3 is TGTGCCAGCAGCTTGGTGGGCCCAGGGGGTGAAGCTTTCTTT. Translated, it gives CASSLVGPGGEAFF. The variable domain in full, with the rest retrieved from reference TRBV5-8 and TRBJ1-1, is EAGVTQSPTHLIKTRGQQATLRCSPISGHTSVYWYQQALGLGLQFLLWYDEGEERNRGNFPPRFSGRQFPNYSSELNVNALELEDSALYLCASSLVGPGGEAFFGQGTRLTVV.

A single count supports this clone. The chain links TRBV18 to TRBJ2-3; no reliable D call. CDR3 size: 11 residues. With 3 bases removed from V and 6 bases from J, the gap between germline ends came to 4 bases. CDR1 is KGHSH, CDR2 LQKENI, per germline. The CDR3 spells CASSPWDTQYF. CDR3 nucleotide sequence: TGTGCCAGCTCACCCTGGGATACGCAGTATTTT.

The table lists this clone with a count of one. The chain is built from TRBV27 and TRBJ2-1, with TRBD1 matching over 8 bases. This CDR3 comprises 15 residues. The J segment lost 9 bases and the V segment lost 2 bases, leaving 9 bases of the junction unmatched. Germline V CDR1 and CDR2: MNHEY, SMNVEV (reference sequence). CDR3 region: CASSLIGTGNTEQFF. CDR3 coding DNA: TGTGCCAGCAGTTTAATCGGGACAGGTAACACTGAGCAGTTCTTC.

This clone was observed a handful of times. The gene calls are TRBV29-1 and TRBJ2-2; 8 positions agree with TRBD2. The CDR3 covers 13 residues. The ends lost 6 bases at V and 6 bases at J; junction bases unmatched: 6. Germline CDR1 reads SQVTM; CDR2 reads ANQGSEA. The DNA of the CDR3 is TGCAGCGTCCCGGGGGGGCAGGCCGGGGAGCTGTTTTTT. Its translation: CSVPGGQAGELFF.

The V and J genes are TRBV2 and TRBJ1-2; D remains unclear. The germline V gene has CDR1 SNHLY and CDR2 FYNNEI. Deletions cut 7 bases from V and 0 bases from J, with 18 bases between. This CDR3 comprises 16 residues. CDR3 sequence (DNA): TGTGCCAGCACGTGGGCGGGAGCTGGACCTAACTATGGCTACACCTTC. It encodes CASTWAGAGPNYGYTF.

V is TRBV27 and J is TRBJ1-1, with D perhaps matching TRBD1 (5 bases). CDR3 size: 15 residues. V lost 6 bases, J lost 1 base, and 15 bases lay in between. The V gene's germline CDR1 is MNHEY and CDR2 SMNVEV (reference sequence). The CDR3 here is CASRGDLGRNTEAFF. DNA for the CDR3: TGTGCCAGCAGGGGGGACCTCGGTAGGAACACTGAAGCTTTCTTT.

V usage is TRBV7-6 and J usage is TRBJ1-1; 10 positions agree with TRBD1. Per germline, CDR1 SGHVS and CDR2 FNYEAQ. This CDR3 contains 15 residues. V was clipped by 5 bases and J by 3 bases; unmatched bases: 6. CDR3 region: CASSAMGTGDTEAFF. The CDR3 DNA reads as TGTGCCAGCAGCGCAATGGGGACAGGGGACACTGAAGCTTTCTTT.

This clone was seen once. The CDR3 sequence: CSVEKGQDYEQYF. Here the CDR3 DNA reads TGCAGCGTTGAAAAGGGACAAGACTACGAGCAGTACTTC. This chain joins TRBV29-1 and TRBJ2-7; tentatively, D is TRBD1 (6 bases). V was cut by 2 bases and J by 3 bases, with 11 bases left in between. The CDR3 extends over 13 amino acids. Germline loops: CDR1 SQVTM, CDR2 ANQGSEA.

The chain is built from TRBV9 and TRBJ1-1, with D hard to call. Germline V gives CDR1 SGDLS, CDR2 YYNGEE. CDR3 length equals 15 residues. Trimming took off 10 bases at V and 1 base at J, with 20 bases between the two ends. CDR3 nucleotides: TGTGCCGGCTCCCGGGAAGCAGTGGCGAACACTGAAGCTTTCTTT. It yields the protein CAGSREAVANTEAFF.

The genes are TRBV18 and TRBJ2-4; the D is unclear. The CDR3 contains 17 residues. With 2 bases removed from V and 0 bases from J, the gap between germline ends came to 14 bases. Germline lookup yields CDR1 KGHSH and CDR2 LQKENI. The CDR3 loop is CASSPEAIQLAKNIQYF. The CDR3 DNA reads as TGTGCCAGCTCACCAGAGGCGATCCAGCTAGCCAAAAACATTCAGTACTTC. Filled out from reference TRBV18 and TRBJ2-4, the complete variable domain reads NAGVMQNPRHLVRRRGQEARLRCSPMKGHSHVYWYRQLPEEGLKFMVYLQKENIIDESGMPKERFSAEFPKEGPSILRIQQVVRGDSAAYFCASSPEAIQLAKNIQYFGAGTRLSVL.

The chain combines TRBV5-6 with TRBJ1-5, with TRBD1 matching over 8 bases. Germline CDR1 and CDR2: SGHDT and YYEEEE. After removal of 2 bases from V and 2 bases from J, the junction contained 6 bases not matched to a gene. The CDR3 spans 16 residues. As DNA, the CDR3 is TGTGCCAGCAGCTTTCAGGGGGCGCAAGGCAATCAGCCCCAGCATTTT. Translating gives CASSFQGAQGNQPQHF.

This sequence joins TRBV25-1 and TRBJ2-3; D call uncertain. Germline CDR1 is MGHDK and CDR2 is SYGVNS. This CDR3 comprises 14 residues. V lost 1 base, J lost 3 bases, and 8 bases lay in between. As DNA, the CDR3 is TGTGCCAGCAGTGAATTGCGAGGAACAGATACGCAGTATTTT. As protein: CASSELRGTDTQYF.

J is TRBJ2-5 and V is TRBV27; a possible D gene is TRBD2 (5 bases). There are 13 residues in the CDR3. Germline assignment: CDR1 MNHEY and CDR2 SMNVEV (reference sequence). V was pared by 4 bases and J by 2 bases, with 8 bases between. The CDR3 DNA sequence: TGTGCCAGCAGTTGGACGGGACAAGAGACCCAGTACTTC. Translated, it gives CASSWTGQETQYF.

J is TRBJ2-7 and V is TRBV27; D is unresolved. The CDR3 spans 15 residues. Germline CDR1 MNHEY, CDR2 SMNVEV (reference sequence). Trimming took 1 base from V and 2 from J, leaving 12 bases between them. In DNA form, the CDR3 reads TGTGCCAGCAGTTTATTATTTTCCAGCCCCTACGAGCAGTACTTC. Residues: CASSLLFSSPYEQYF.

By sample fraction, this clone is large (0.1 to 1%). The V gene is TRBV19, the J gene TRBJ1-1; unclear D gene. V was pared by 1 base and J by 4 bases, with 13 bases between. Germline V lookup: CDR1 LNHDA, CDR2 SQIVND (reference sequence). The CDR3 runs to 15 residues. The CDR3 region has the DNA TGTGCCAGTAGTATAGTACCAGGCTTGGCCACTGAAGCTTTCTTT. It encodes CASSIVPGLATEAFF.

The sample holds one count of this clone. J is TRBJ2-7 and V is TRBV5-6, with D perhaps matching TRBD2 (5 bases). The germline V gene has CDR1 SGHDT and CDR2 YYEEEE. CDR3 size: 14 residues. With 0 bases removed from V and 0 bases from J, the gap between germline ends came to 7 bases. The CDR3 nucleotides read TGTGCCAGCAGCTTGGGCGGGCGCTCCTACGAGCAGTACTTC. Translating gives CASSLGGRSYEQYF.

This sequence joins TRBV27 and TRBJ2-7; D is undetermined. The V gene's germline CDR1 is MNHEY and CDR2 SMNVEV (reference sequence). This CDR3 has 13 residues. V lost 5 bases, J lost 3 bases, and 11 bases lay in between. In DNA form, the CDR3 reads TGTGCCAGCAGTCGGACCCCAGGCTACGAGCAGTACTTC. Translating gives CASSRTPGYEQYF.

The genes are TRBV19 and TRBJ2-3; possibly TRBD2 for D (8 bases). CDR1 and CDR2 from the germline V gene are LNHDA and SQIVND (reference sequence). This CDR3 has 16 residues. Between the trimmed V and J ends, which lost 7 bases and 3 bases, there was a span of 20 bases. CDR3 DNA: TGTGCCAGTACCTCCTCGGGAGGGACAGCGACAGATACGCAGTATTTT. Translating it yields CASTSSGGTATDTQYF.

The table lists this clone with a count of one. The rearrangement uses TRBV27 and TRBJ2-7; the match to TRBD1 covers 9 bases. The CDR3 totals 16 residues. CDR1 is MNHEY, CDR2 SMNVEV, per germline (reference sequence). V gave up 2 bases and J gave up 6 bases; unmatched junction bases: 11. The DNA for the CDR3 is TGTGCCAGCAGTTTAGTGGGGGGGACAGGGACGTTCGAGCAGTACTTC. Translating it yields CASSLVGGTGTFEQYF.

This chain uses TRBV9 with TRBJ1-2; D uncertain. V was pared by 5 bases and J by 6 bases, with 14 bases between. Per germline, CDR1 SGDLS and CDR2 YYNGEE. This CDR3 spans 13 amino acids. The CDR3 here is CASRDFRRDGYTF. CDR3 nucleotides: TGTGCCAGCAGAGACTTCCGTAGGGATGGCTACACCTTC.

This clone was found a few times. The gene calls are TRBV4-1 and TRBJ1-1; maybe TRBD1 (6 bases). The CDR3 sequence is 15 residues long. Deletions cut 4 bases from V and 3 bases from J, with 15 bases between. Germline V gene data show CDR1 as MGHRA and CDR2 as YSYEKL. In DNA form, the CDR3 reads TGCGCCAGCAGCCCTGAGGCAGGGGCTCACACTGAAGCTTTCTTT. It is translated as CASSPEAGAHTEAFF.

The CDR3: CASSLRDGPTF. In DNA, the CDR3 is TGCGCCAGCAGCCTACGGGACGGCCCCACCTTC. This chain joins TRBV4-1 and TRBJ1-2, with TRBD1 as a possible D gene (5 bases). Trimming removed 4 bases from V and 13 bases from J, with 13 bases in between. The CDR3 sequence is 11 residues long. Germline CDR1 is MGHRA and CDR2 is YSYEKL.

This clone has only a few counts. The rearrangement joins TRBV11-2 to TRBJ2-2; D gene uncertain. In germline, CDR1 is SGHAT, CDR2 FQNNGV. This CDR3 comprises 15 residues. V gave up 1 base and J gave up 4 bases, with 10 bases separating them. CDR3 sequence: CASSLVWGGTGELFF. The CDR3 bases are TGTGCCAGCAGCTTAGTTTGGGGTGGCACCGGGGAGCTGTTTTTT.

The count of this clone is one. The rearrangement uses TRBV9 and TRBJ2-7; the D gene is possibly TRBD1 (6 bases). The CDR3 totals 14 residues. V lost 0 bases and J lost 2, with 9 bases in between. Germline values: CDR1 SGDLS, CDR2 YYNGEE. The CDR3 region is CASSVGGGPYEQYF. The CDR3 nucleotides read TGTGCCAGCAGCGTAGGTGGGGGCCCCTACGAGCAGTACTTC. The full variable domain, its missing parts supplied by reference TRBV9 and TRBJ2-7, is DSGVTQTPKHLITATGQRVTLRCSPRSGDLSVYWYQQSLDQGLQFLIQYYNGEERAKGNILERFSAQQFPDLHSELNLSSLELGDSALYFCASSVGGGPYEQYFGPGTRLTVT.

The chain employs TRBV10-3 and TRBJ2-7; D is unclear. With 4 bases removed from V and 3 bases from J, the gap between germline ends came to 10 bases. The CDR3 has 13 amino acids. The germline CDR1 and CDR2 sequences are ENHRY and SYGVKD. The DNA of the CDR3 is TGTGCCATCAGTGTCTCGAACGGCTACGAGCAGTACTTC. It translates to CAISVSNGYEQYF.